This T cell receptor beta chain emerged from a study of neoadjuvant anti-PD-1 for oral cavity cancer. About the research overall: Before surgery, most patients got three to four biweekly 3 mg/kg nivolumab doses. Patients without progression received a fourth nivolumab dose around day 43, then surgical resection on days 50-56. Study results and limitations: Higher pretreatment blood Treg/Th17 ratios correlated with higher pretreatment blood and lower post-treatment tumor TCRbeta clonality.

Turning to this clone: Its antigen remains unidentified.

PBMC libraries mostly used about 450 ng of input genomic DNA, with six replicates per sample. Assay: immunoSEQ multiplex PCR; the TCRdb copy retains only in-frame clones and omits some. The sample holds tens of thousands of clones, about 86% seen once. The CDR3 extends over 12 amino acids. The germline gives CDR1 GTSNPN, CDR2 SVGIG (reference sequence). V gave up 8 bases and J gave up 0 bases, with 11 bases separating them. Indicated time point: after neoadjuvant nivolumab, at surgical resection. The chain couples TRBV30 to TRBJ2-7; D is unresolved. This receptor was taken from a person between 40 and 85 years old with oral cavity squamous cell carcinoma. Sequencing was performed on PBMCs, taken after nivolumab (anti-PD-1) treatment. CDR3 DNA sequence: TGTGCCCGATCGACAAACTCCTACGAGCAGTACTTC. As protein: CARSTNSYEQYF. Full variable domain (missing parts from reference TRBV30 and TRBJ2-7): SQTIHQWPATLVQPVGSPLSLECTVEGTSNPNLYWYRQAAGRGLQLLFYSVGIGQISSEVPQNLSASRPQDRQFILSSKKLLLSDSGFYLCARSTNSYEQYFGPGTRLTVT.